One sample yielded the 3 T cell receptor beta chains listed below, sequenced in a study of blood T cell repertoires in COVID-19. TCRdb's table, derived via immunoSEQ multiplex PCR, lists solely in-frame clones and lacks some. Counted here are about 340,000 clones, more than 70% occurring once; the ten biggest clones make up just under 7.5%. Sequenced input: peripheral blood. The receptors shown here come from a woman in her 70s with COVID-19, enrolled during active disease.

The chain uses TRBV6-5 and TRBJ1-2; D is possibly TRBD1 (5 bases). V was shortened by 5 bases and J by 8 bases, with 15 bases between the two germline ends. CDR1 is MNHEY, CDR2 SVGAGI, per germline. This CDR3 comprises 13 residues. For the CDR3, the DNA is TGTGCCAGCAGTCTAGGGGCGGGGGGAGGCTACACCTTC. Its translation is CASSLGAGGGYTF.

The chain recombines TRBV9 with TRBJ1-1; D is unclear. There are 17 residues in the CDR3. Germline V gene data show CDR1 as SGDLS and CDR2 as YYNGEE. Between the trimmed V and J ends, which lost 4 bases and 3 bases, there was a span of 22 bases. The CDR3 DNA reads TGTGCCAGCAGCTCTCCCCGGGGTAAAACAAAGGACACTGAAGCTTTCTTT. It encodes CASSSPRGKTKDTEAFF.

V is TRBV5-4 and J is TRBJ1-1, with 7 bases fitting TRBD1. The CDR3 totals 13 residues. V lost 0 bases and J lost 7; bases outside the gene matches: 3. The germline V gene encodes CDR1 SGHNT and CDR2 YYREEE (reference sequence). As DNA, the CDR3 is TGTGCCAGCAGCTTGGGACAGGGAGATGAAGCTTTCTTT. Residues: CASSLGQGDEAFF.